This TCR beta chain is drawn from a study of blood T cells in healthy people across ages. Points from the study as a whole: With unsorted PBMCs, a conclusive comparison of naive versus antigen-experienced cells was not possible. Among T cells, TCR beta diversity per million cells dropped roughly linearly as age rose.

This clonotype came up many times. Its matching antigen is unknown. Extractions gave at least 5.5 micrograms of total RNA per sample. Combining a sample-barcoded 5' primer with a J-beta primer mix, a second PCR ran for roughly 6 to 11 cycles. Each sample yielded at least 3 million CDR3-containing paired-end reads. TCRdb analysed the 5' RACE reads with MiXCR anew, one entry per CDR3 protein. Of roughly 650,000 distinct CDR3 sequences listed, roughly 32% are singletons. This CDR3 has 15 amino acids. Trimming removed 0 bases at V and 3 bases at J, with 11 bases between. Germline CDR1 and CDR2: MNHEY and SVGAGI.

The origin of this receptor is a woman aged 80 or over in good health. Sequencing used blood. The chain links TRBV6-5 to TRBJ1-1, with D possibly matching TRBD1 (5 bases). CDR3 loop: CASSYSLSGDTEAFF. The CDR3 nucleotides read TGTGCCAGCAGTTACTCGTTGTCGGGGGACACTGAAGCTTTCTTT.